Below, one TCR beta chain is given with its context. What it recognizes is unknown. Other DNA sequences from this sample encode an identical CDR3 as well. This record comes from a study of T cell responses to AZD1222 COVID-19 vaccine. General study findings and limits: Clonal diversity was possibly underestimated, and the donors were mostly white British, with more females.

Sequencing was performed with immunoSEQ multiplex PCR; in TCRdb, only in-frame clones are kept and a portion is missing. The table shows around 100,000 clones, with nearly 90% occurring only once. The CDR3 totals 11 residues. V shed 2 bases and J shed 2 bases, with 0 bases lying between them. The germline V gene has CDR1 MDHEN and CDR2 SYDVKM. The sequenced sample was peripheral blood, obtained on day 0 of AZD1222 vaccination. This chain uses TRBV28 with TRBJ1-2; D ambiguous. The receptor comes from an adult in good health. The CDR3 sequence is CASSLNYGYTF. The CDR3 DNA reads as TGTGCCAGCAGTTTAAACTATGGCTACACCTTC.